This T cell receptor (beta chain) was found in a study of blood T cells in healthy people across ages. The second PCR ran roughly 6 to 11 cycles with a sample-barcoded 5' primer and J-beta primers. One entry per CDR3 protein results from TCRdb running MiXCR on the 5' RACE reads. This table has around 780,000 distinct CDR3 sequences, approximately 24% appearing once. Per the germline V gene, CDR1 is MGHRA and CDR2 is YSYEKL. V lost 0 bases and J 1 base, leaving 12 bases between the germline ends. The CDR3 covers 16 residues. These data also featured in a second study, about T cells of mothers and their children.

Sequenced input: blood. The chain links TRBV4-1 to TRBJ1-1; no firm D call. This TCR was sampled from a boy aged 5-17 years in good health. In DNA, the CDR3 is TGCGCCAGCAGCCAAGATCGATCACACCCGAACACTGAAGCTTTCTTT. As protein: CASSQDRSHPNTEAFF.